Each of the 23 T cell receptor beta chains below was sequenced from the same sample in a study of early T cells in non-severe SARS-CoV-2 infection. One entry per CDR3 protein results from TCRdb running MiXCR on the 5' RACE reads. The table lists approximately 76,000 distinct CDR3 sequences, 9.5% to 15% of them singletons. Material: whole blood. All receptors come from an adult who was a healthcare worker with PCR-confirmed SARS-CoV-2 infection or an uninfected control (not recorded which).

The rearrangement uses TRBV29-1 and TRBJ1-2; 7 nucleotides match TRBD1. The length of the CDR3 is 11 residues. The germline gives CDR1 SQVTM, CDR2 ANQGSEA. V shed 7 bases and J 8 bases; nucleotides not matched to a gene: 7. The DNA for the CDR3 is TGCAGCGCCCCTTCGACAGGGGGCTACACCTTC. As protein: CSAPSTGGYTF. The variable domain in full, with the rest retrieved from reference TRBV29-1 and TRBJ1-2, is SAVISQKPSRDICQRGTSLTIQCQVDSQVTMMFWYRQQPGQSLTLIATANQGSEATYESGFVIDKFPISRPNLTFSTLTVSNMSPEDSSIYLCSAPSTGGYTFGSGTRLTVV.

The chain combines TRBV6-5 with TRBJ1-6; the match to TRBD1 covers 7 bases. Trimming at V came to 6 bases and at J to 1 base, leaving 3 bases not matched to a gene. Germline lookup yields CDR1 MNHEY and CDR2 SVGAGI. The CDR3 runs to 15 residues. The CDR3 spells CASRQQGSYNSPLHF. The CDR3, as DNA: TGTGCCAGCAGACAACAGGGGTCCTATAATTCACCCCTCCACTTT.

This clonotype was seen repeatedly, ten times or more. The CDR3 spells CASSFKGKGTDLNTGELFF. CDR3 DNA: TGTGCCAGCAGCTTCAAGGGGAAGGGGACAGACCTGAACACCGGGGAGCTGTTTTTT. This chain uses TRBV7-6 with TRBJ2-2; TRBD1 matches at 7 bases. The trim removed 3 bases at V and 1 base at J, leaving 14 bases unmatched. CDR1 is SGHVS and CDR2 is FNYEAQ in the germline V gene. The CDR3 extends over 19 amino acids.

This chain links TRBV29-1 with TRBJ2-1; TRBD2 matches at 9 bases. In germline, CDR1 is SQVTM, CDR2 ANQGSEA. V shed 6 bases, J shed 4 bases, and the junction held 13 bases outside the gene matches. The CDR3 loop spans 16 amino acids. The DNA of the CDR3 is TGCAGCGTCGGAGGAGCGGGAGGAAAAAGTTACAATGAGCAGTTCTTC. Amino acids: CSVGGAGGKSYNEQFF.

This clonotype was seen at least ten times. The V call is TRBV12-3 or TRBV12-4, the J call TRBJ2-3; maybe TRBD2 (5 bases). The CDR3 covers 16 residues. Trimming took off 3 bases at V and 2 bases at J, with 15 bases between the two ends. The DNA of the CDR3 is TGTGCCAGCAGTTTCCCCAGCGGTTCGTACACAGATACGCAGTATTTT. This translates into CASSFPSGSYTDTQYF.

This clonotype has only a few counts. The chain uses TRBV14 and TRBJ2-1, with 14 bases that match TRBD2. V lost 5 bases and J lost 6; bases outside the gene matches: 6. The germline V gene has CDR1 SGHDN and CDR2 FVKESK. CDR3 length: 16 residues. CDR3: CASSAQTSGGANEQFF. The CDR3 nucleotides read TGTGCCAGCAGCGCCCAGACTAGCGGGGGGGCCAATGAGCAGTTCTTC.

The table lists this clonotype with many counts. The chain carries TRBV7-6 and TRBJ1-1, with D possibly matching TRBD1 (5 bases). Germline CDR1 reads SGHVS; CDR2 reads FNYEAQ. The CDR3 loop spans 14 amino acids. The V and J ends lost 1 base and 5 bases respectively, with 11 bases between them. The CDR3 sequence: CASSLGIGGTEAFF. CDR3 sequence (DNA): TGTGCCAGCAGCTTAGGTATTGGGGGAACTGAAGCTTTCTTT.

This clonotype has more than one count but fewer than ten. The rearrangement links TRBV3-2 to TRBJ2-5; TRBD2 was called by the table and not checked on the DNA. TRBV3-2 is described as a pseudogene. There are 11 residues in the CDR3. The CDR3 nucleotides are TGTGCCAGCGGAGCGGGAGAGACCCAGTACTTC. This gives the protein CASGAGETQYF.

This clonotype was picked up many times. The chain combines TRBV27 with TRBJ2-7; 10 bases are a match to TRBD2. V lost 2 bases to trimming and J lost 6 bases; unmatched junction nucleotides: 10. There are 16 residues in the CDR3. In germline, CDR1 is MNHEY, CDR2 SMNVEV (reference sequence). CDR3 nucleotides: TGTGCCAGCAGTTTAGCATATTCAGCGGGGGGGCCCGAGCAGTACTTC. Protein sequence: CASSLAYSAGGPEQYF.

This clonotype was counted many times. V usage is TRBV7-2 and J usage is TRBJ2-7, with 15 bases fitting TRBD2. The CDR3 contains 18 residues. Trimming took 6 bases from V and 0 from J; bases not matched to a gene: 9. Per the germline V gene, CDR1 is SGHTA and CDR2 is FQGNSA. The CDR3 bases are TGTGCCAGCAGGTCGGGACTAGCGGGGGGTGCTTCCTCCTACGAGCAGTACTTC. This translates into CASRSGLAGGASSYEQYF.

The table lists this clonotype with many counts. The V gene is TRBV6-4, the J gene TRBJ2-6, with D hard to call. Germline V gene data show CDR1 as MRHNA and CDR2 as SNTAGT. The V end was cut by 2 bases, the J end by 0 bases, with 8 bases between. The CDR3 is made up of 16 amino acids. CDR3 protein: CASSDQEYSGANVLTF. In DNA form, the CDR3 reads TGTGCCAGCAGTGACCAGGAATACTCTGGGGCCAACGTCCTGACTTTC.

This clonotype showed up many times. The chain joins TRBV11-2 to TRBJ2-7; D uncertain. The CDR3 covers 13 residues. Per the germline V gene, CDR1 is SGHAT and CDR2 is FQNNGV. V was trimmed by 5 bases and J by 3 bases, leaving 11 bases between them. The CDR3: CASSPLGFYEQYF. The CDR3 nucleotides read TGTGCCAGCAGCCCCCTGGGGTTCTACGAGCAGTACTTC.

This clonotype was observed at least ten times. This sequence joins TRBV9 and TRBJ2-3, with 10 positions matching TRBD2. Germline V gives CDR1 SGDLS, CDR2 YYNGEE. The trim removed 4 bases at V and 7 bases at J, leaving 6 bases unmatched. The CDR3 consists of 14 residues. The DNA of the CDR3 is TGTGCCAGCAGCTCTAGCGGGAGTAAAAATACGCAGTATTTT. Its translation: CASSSSGSKNTQYF. The full variable domain, completed using reference TRBV9 and TRBJ2-3, is DSGVTQTPKHLITATGQRVTLRCSPRSGDLSVYWYQQSLDQGLQFLIQYYNGEERAKGNILERFSAQQFPDLHSELNLSSLELGDSALYFCASSSSGSKNTQYFGPGTRLTVL.

This clonotype was detected only a few times. The chain couples TRBV28 to TRBJ2-2; 8 nucleotides align to TRBD1. This CDR3 region has 16 residues. CDR1 is MDHEN, CDR2 SYDVKM, per germline. Trimming took 2 bases from V and 5 from J; bases not matched to a gene: 7. The CDR3 region has the DNA TGTGCCAGCAGTTTAGTGACAGGGGATCGGACCGGGGAGCTGTTTTTT. Translation gives CASSLVTGDRTGELFF.

This clonotype has at least ten counts. The chain joins TRBV13 to TRBJ2-5; TRBD2 matches at 11 bases. This CDR3 spans 17 amino acids. V shed 5 bases and J 3 bases; nucleotides not matched to a gene: 11. Per germline, CDR1 PRHDT and CDR2 FYEKMQ (reference sequence). DNA for the CDR3: TGTGCCAGCAGCCCCTCAATAGCGGGGGGGGAGAAAGAGACCCAGTACTTC. Protein sequence: CASSPSIAGGEKETQYF. The full variable domain, rest sourced from reference TRBV13 and TRBJ2-5, is AAGVIQSPRHLIKEKRETATLKCYPIPRHDTVYWYQQGPGQDPQFLISFYEKMQSDKGSIPDRFSAQQFSDYHSELNMSSLELGDSALYFCASSPSIAGGEKETQYFGPGTRLLVL.

At least ten counts were recorded for this clonotype. This chain links TRBV18 with TRBJ2-7; D is unclear. The CDR3 has 11 residues. V was trimmed by 5 bases and J by 7 bases, leaving 9 bases between them. Germline-derived CDR1 and CDR2 are KGHSH and LQKENI. The CDR3: CASSTKQEQYF. DNA for the CDR3: TGTGCCAGCTCAACAAAACAGGAGCAGTACTTC.

This clonotype has a count of ten or more. V gene TRBV7-6 combines with J gene TRBJ2-3; 11 bases line up with TRBD2. V was clipped by 4 bases and J by 4 bases; unmatched bases: 7. The CDR3 runs 16 residues. Germline V gene lookup returns CDR1 SGHVS and CDR2 FNYEAQ. CDR3 DNA: TGTGCCAGCAGCTCAGCGACTAGCGGGATGGCAGATACGCAGTATTTT. Its translation is CASSSATSGMADTQYF. Using reference TRBV7-6 and TRBJ2-3 for the parts outside the CDR3, the full variable domain is GAGVSQSPRYKVTKRGQDVALRCDPISGHVSLYWYRQALGQGPEFLTYFNYEAQQDKSGLPNDRFSAERPEGSISTLTIQRTEQRDSAMYRCASSSATSGMADTQYFGPGTRLTVL.

This clonotype has a count of ten or more. In DNA form, the CDR3 reads TGTGCCAGCAGCTTGGAAACAGGGGGTTTGAATGAGCAGTTCTTC. Protein: CASSLETGGLNEQFF. V is TRBV12-3 or TRBV12-4 and J is TRBJ2-1, with 8 bases aligning to TRBD1. The CDR3 extends over 15 amino acids. Trimming removed 6 bases from V and 7 bases from J; junction bases left unmatched: 11.

Ten or more counts support this clonotype. The rearrangement links TRBV29-1 to TRBJ2-4; perhaps TRBD1 as D (5 bases). Per germline, CDR1 SQVTM and CDR2 ANQGSEA. The length of the CDR3 is 12 residues. V gave up 3 bases and J gave up 12 bases, with 15 bases separating them. CDR3 loop: CSVEYSGKDQYF. The CDR3 nucleotides read TGCAGCGTTGAGTACTCAGGGAAGGATCAGTACTTC.

There are many counts of this clonotype. The chain links TRBV20-1 to TRBJ2-5, with a weak D call TRBD1 (7 bases). This CDR3 is built from 16 residues. Trimming took 6 bases from V and 0 from J, leaving 20 bases between them. Germline V gene sequence: CDR1 DFQATT, CDR2 SNEGSKA (reference sequence). The CDR3 spells CSARDSRDSHQETQYF. The CDR3 DNA follows: TGCAGTGCAAGGGACAGCCGGGACTCGCACCAAGAGACCCAGTACTTC.

The gene calls are TRBV6-2 or TRBV6-3 and TRBJ1-6, with no clear D. The germline gives CDR1 MNHEY, CDR2 SVGEGT. The CDR3 spans 15 residues. Trimming pared 2 bases from V and 5 bases from J, leaving 10 bases between. CDR3 nucleotides: TGTGCCAGCAGTTACGGCGCCGCGAATAATTCACCCCTCCACTTT. It yields the protein CASSYGAANNSPLHF.

This clonotype was observed many times. The rearrangement uses TRBV7-9 and TRBJ2-1; tentatively, D is TRBD2 (6 bases). This CDR3 has 14 amino acids. Germline CDR1 reads SEHNR; CDR2 reads FQNEAQ (reference sequence). V gave up 5 bases and J gave up 10 bases, with 18 bases separating them. Written as DNA, the CDR3 is TGTGCCAGCAGCCCACCGGGACTTGCTCCCGAGCAGTTCTTC. This codes for CASSPPGLAPEQFF.

Ten or more counts support this clonotype. J is TRBJ2-7 and V is TRBV20-1; possibly TRBD1 for D (5 bases). This CDR3 contains 13 residues. The V end was cut by 3 bases, the J end by 4 bases, with 13 bases between. Germline assignment: CDR1 DFQATT and CDR2 SNEGSKA (reference sequence). For the CDR3, the DNA is TGCAGTGCTAGCCCTGGGGCCAGTTACGAGCAGTACTTC. This sequence encodes CSASPGASYEQYF.